This entry concerns a single T cell receptor beta chain. There were TCR beta CDR3 regions amplified from RNA transcripts. HTBI primers were the set used in a first-round RT-PCR of the TCR CDR3. Via MiXCR, TCRdb re-called the multiplex PCR reads, giving one row per CDR3 protein. Of hundreds of thousands of distinct CDR3 sequences detected, about a sixth appear once; the ten largest clones hold approximately 3.5%. Germline CDR1 and CDR2: SGHRS and YFSETQ. The CDR3 totals 12 residues. The V and J ends lost 4 bases and 8 bases, in that order; junction bases with no gene match: 3. This sample stems from a study of T cells in Graves' hyperthyroidism and ophthalmopathy.

This chain uses TRBV5-1 with TRBJ1-2; TRBD1 matches at 9 bases. The source of this sequence is a woman aged 40-49 years with Graves' ophthalmopathy. What was sequenced was blood. The CDR3 sequence is CASSVGQGGYTF. The CDR3 DNA follows: TGCGCCAGCAGCGTGGGACAGGGCGGCTACACCTTC.